The clone carrying this TCR beta chain was detected ten times or more. Sequencing ends 3 residues short of the CDR3 end; the germline J gene provides the rest. Germline loops: CDR1 SGHRS, CDR2 YFSETQ. V was pared by 4 bases and J by 0 bases, with 11 bases between. The length of the CDR3 is 16 residues. These data come from a study of T cell clonality in common variable immunodeficiency. Clones were sequenced by immunoSEQ multiplex PCR, and TCRdb holds only the in-frame ones, with some missing. The data show approximately 34,000 clones, with none appearing a single time. The clonotype originates from a person between 18 and 70 years old in good health. The chain recombines TRBV5-1 with TRBJ2-6, with D perhaps matching TRBD1 (6 bases). Sample: peripheral blood mononuclear cells. This chain's CDR3 is CASSGQIHSGANVLTF. The sequenced part of the CDR3 DNA is TGCGCCAGCAGCGGACAGATACACTCTGGGGCCAACGTC.